This entry lists 9 T cell receptor beta chains sequenced from one sample in a study of blood T cell repertoires in COVID-19. TCRdb keeps only in-frame clones here, not all; method: immunoSEQ multiplex PCR. The table has about 210,000 clones, about 83% seen once. The sample was peripheral blood. The receptors derive from a woman aged 35 to 49 with active or convalescent COVID-19.

This chain connects TRBV6-5 to TRBJ2-3, with TRBD2 matching 7 bases. Trimming cost V 6 bases and J 0 bases; bases outside gene matches: 6. This CDR3 contains 15 residues. Looked up from germline, CDR1 is MNHEY and CDR2 is SVGAGI. The CDR3 bases are TGTGCCAGCAGGCTAGCGGTGATTAGCACAGATACGCAGTATTTT. Translated, it gives CASRLAVISTDTQYF.

The chain joins TRBV6-2 or TRBV6-3 to TRBJ2-2, with 9 bases lining up with TRBD2. The CDR3 is 15 amino acids. Germline lookup yields CDR1 MNHEY and CDR2 SVGEGT. J was trimmed by 7 bases and V by 5 bases; bases with no gene match: 8. The DNA of the CDR3 is TGTGCCAGCAGTAGTGCGGGAGGGCCGAGCGGGGAGCTGTTTTTT. Its translation: CASSSAGGPSGELFF.

CDR3 sequence reads: CASSPQGGRNQPQHF. Written as DNA, the CDR3 is TGTGCCAGCAGCCCACAGGGCGGGCGCAATCAGCCCCAGCATTTT. The chain is built from TRBV6-2 or TRBV6-3 and TRBJ1-5; tentatively, D is TRBD1 (6 bases). V was pared by 6 bases and J by 2 bases, with 14 bases between. CDR1 is MNHEY and CDR2 is SVGEGT in the germline V gene. This CDR3 is 15 amino acids long.

The rearrangement links TRBV19 to TRBJ2-2; TRBD1 is a possible D gene (6 bases). The V gene's germline CDR1 is LNHDA and CDR2 SQIVND (reference sequence). V was pared by 10 bases and J by 5 bases, with 17 bases between. The CDR3 is made up of 14 amino acids. CDR3 bases: TGTGCCATTCAGGGGACCCCGGGGACCGGGGAGCTGTTTTTT. Residues: CAIQGTPGTGELFF.

V and J are TRBV24-1 and TRBJ2-1; TRBD1 might be the D (6 bases). Germline loops: CDR1 KGHDR, CDR2 SFDVKD. V was clipped by 1 base and J by 3 bases, with 6 bases between them. This CDR3 contains 14 residues. The CDR3 DNA reads as TGTGCCACCAGTGATTTAGGGGGCTACAATGAGCAGTTCTTC. It specifies CATSDLGGYNEQFF.

V and J are TRBV5-4 and TRBJ2-7, with 12 bases that match TRBD1. V trimming: 4 bases; J trimming: 4 bases; junction bases outside the gene matches: 6. Germline V gene data show CDR1 as SGHNT and CDR2 as YYREEE (reference sequence). The CDR3 covers 15 residues. CDR3 sequence: CASSLPGQGAYEQYF. The CDR3 DNA is TGTGCCAGCAGCCTACCGGGACAGGGGGCTTACGAGCAGTACTTC. The full variable domain, rest sourced from reference TRBV5-4 and TRBJ2-7, is ETGVTQSPTHLIKTRGQQVTLRCSSQSGHNTVSWYQQALGQGPQFIFQYYREEENGRGNFPPRFSGLQFPNYSSELNVNALELDDSALYLCASSLPGQGAYEQYFGPGTRLTVT.

This clone appeared a single time. The gene calls are TRBV30 and TRBJ1-5; D call uncertain. Germline V gene data show CDR1 as GTSNPN and CDR2 as SVGIG (reference sequence). The CDR3 is 13 amino acids. Trimming left V 1 base short and J 7 bases short, with 11 bases between. The DNA of the CDR3 is TGTGCCTGGAGTGGTCAGAGGGAACAGCCCCAGCATTTT. It specifies CAWSGQREQPQHF.

V gene TRBV6-4 combines with J gene TRBJ1-2, with D maybe TRBD1 (5 bases). The CDR3 has 13 residues. Germline V gene data show CDR1 as MRHNA and CDR2 as SNTAGT. Trimming removed 2 bases from V and 7 bases from J, with 11 bases in between. For the CDR3, the DNA is TGTGCCAGCAGTGACGGGGGGACGGGTGGCTACACCTTC. Translated: CASSDGGTGGYTF.

The V and J genes are TRBV4-1 and TRBJ1-2; 7 bases are shared with TRBD1. From germline, CDR1 is MGHRA and CDR2 YSYEKL. V shed 2 bases, J shed 4 bases, and the junction held 10 bases outside the gene matches. The CDR3 length is 16 residues. The CDR3 is CASSQISRDSPYGYTF. In nucleotides, the CDR3 is TGCGCCAGCAGCCAAATTTCCCGGGACAGCCCCTATGGCTACACCTTC.